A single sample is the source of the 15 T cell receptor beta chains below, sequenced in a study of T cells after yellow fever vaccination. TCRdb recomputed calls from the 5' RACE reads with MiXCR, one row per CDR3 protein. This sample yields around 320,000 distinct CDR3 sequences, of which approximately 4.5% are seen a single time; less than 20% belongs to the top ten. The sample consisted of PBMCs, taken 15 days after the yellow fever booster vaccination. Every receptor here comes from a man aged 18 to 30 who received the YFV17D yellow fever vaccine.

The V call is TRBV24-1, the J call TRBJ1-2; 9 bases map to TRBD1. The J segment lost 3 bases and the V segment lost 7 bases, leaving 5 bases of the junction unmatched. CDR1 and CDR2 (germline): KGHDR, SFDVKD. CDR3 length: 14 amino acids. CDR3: CATSPGDRDYGYTF. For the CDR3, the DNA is TGTGCCACCAGCCCTGGGGACAGGGACTATGGCTACACCTTC.

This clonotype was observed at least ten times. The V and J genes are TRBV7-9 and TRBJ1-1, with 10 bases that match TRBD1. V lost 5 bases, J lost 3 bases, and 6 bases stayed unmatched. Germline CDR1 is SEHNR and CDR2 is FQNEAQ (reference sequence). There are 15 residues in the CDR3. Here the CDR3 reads CASSEGQGTHTEAFF. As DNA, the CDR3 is TGTGCCAGCAGCGAGGGACAGGGGACGCACACTGAAGCTTTCTTT. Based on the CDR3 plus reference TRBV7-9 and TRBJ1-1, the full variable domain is DTGVSQNPRHKITKRGQNVTFRCDPISEHNRLYWYRQTLGQGPEFLTYFQNEAQLEKSRLLSDRFSAERPKGSFSTLEIQRTEQGDSAMYLCASSEGQGTHTEAFFGQGTRLTVV.

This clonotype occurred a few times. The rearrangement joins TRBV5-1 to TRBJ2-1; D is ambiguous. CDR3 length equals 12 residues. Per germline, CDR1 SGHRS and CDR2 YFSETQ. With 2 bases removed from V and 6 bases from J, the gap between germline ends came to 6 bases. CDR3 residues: CASSLSRNEQFF. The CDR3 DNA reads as TGCGCCAGCAGCTTATCGCGCAATGAGCAGTTCTTC.

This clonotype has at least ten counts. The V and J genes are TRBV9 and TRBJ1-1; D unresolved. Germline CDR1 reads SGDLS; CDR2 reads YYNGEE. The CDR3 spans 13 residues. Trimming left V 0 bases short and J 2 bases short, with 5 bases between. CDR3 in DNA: TGTGCCAGCAGCGTAGATGTAAACACTGAAGCTTTCTTT. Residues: CASSVDVNTEAFF.

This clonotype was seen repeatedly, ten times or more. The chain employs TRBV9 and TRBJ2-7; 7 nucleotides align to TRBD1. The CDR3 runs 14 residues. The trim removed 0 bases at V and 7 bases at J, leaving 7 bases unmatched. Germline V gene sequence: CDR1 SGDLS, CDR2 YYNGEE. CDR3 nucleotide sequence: TGTGCCAGCAGCGTAGGCAGGGGGACGGTAGAGCAGTACGTC. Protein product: CASSVGRGTVEQYV.

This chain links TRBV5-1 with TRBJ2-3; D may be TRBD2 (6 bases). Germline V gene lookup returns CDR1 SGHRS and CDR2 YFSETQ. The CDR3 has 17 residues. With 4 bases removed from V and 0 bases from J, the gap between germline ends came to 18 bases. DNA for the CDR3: TGCGCCAGCAGCCTAATTCCAGGGACTCCTAGCACAGATACGCAGTATTTT. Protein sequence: CASSLIPGTPSTDTQYF.

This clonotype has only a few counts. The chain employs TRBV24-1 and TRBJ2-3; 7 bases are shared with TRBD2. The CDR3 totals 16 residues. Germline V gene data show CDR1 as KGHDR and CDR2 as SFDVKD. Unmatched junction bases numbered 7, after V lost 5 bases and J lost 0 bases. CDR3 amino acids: CATSGPWRGSTDTQYF. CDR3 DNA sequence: TGTGCCACCAGTGGCCCGTGGCGGGGGAGCACAGATACGCAGTATTTT.

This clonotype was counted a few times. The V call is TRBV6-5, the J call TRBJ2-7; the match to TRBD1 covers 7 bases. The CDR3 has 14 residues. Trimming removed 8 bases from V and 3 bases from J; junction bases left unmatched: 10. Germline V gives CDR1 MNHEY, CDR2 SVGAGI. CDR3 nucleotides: TGTGCCAGCTCGGCCGGGACAGAGGGCTACGAGCAGTACTTC. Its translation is CASSAGTEGYEQYF.

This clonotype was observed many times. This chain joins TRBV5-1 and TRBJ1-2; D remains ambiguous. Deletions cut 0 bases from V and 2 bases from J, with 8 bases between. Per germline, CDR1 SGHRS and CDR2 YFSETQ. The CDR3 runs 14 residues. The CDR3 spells CASSLESPNYGYTF. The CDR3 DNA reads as TGCGCCAGCAGCTTGGAGTCCCCCAACTATGGCTACACCTTC.

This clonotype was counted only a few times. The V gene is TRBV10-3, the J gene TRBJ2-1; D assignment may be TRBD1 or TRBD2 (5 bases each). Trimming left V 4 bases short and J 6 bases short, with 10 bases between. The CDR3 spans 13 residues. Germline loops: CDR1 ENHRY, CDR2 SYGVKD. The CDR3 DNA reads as TGTGCCATCAGTGGGGGACGGTCCAATGAGCAGTTCTTC. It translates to CAISGGRSNEQFF.

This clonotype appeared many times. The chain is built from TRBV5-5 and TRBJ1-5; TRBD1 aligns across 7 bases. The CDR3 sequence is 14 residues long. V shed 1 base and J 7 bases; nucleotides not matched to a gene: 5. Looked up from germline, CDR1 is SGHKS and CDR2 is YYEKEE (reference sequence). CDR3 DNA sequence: TGTGCCAGCAGCTTGAGGACAGGAGACCAGCCCCAGCATTTT. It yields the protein CASSLRTGDQPQHF.

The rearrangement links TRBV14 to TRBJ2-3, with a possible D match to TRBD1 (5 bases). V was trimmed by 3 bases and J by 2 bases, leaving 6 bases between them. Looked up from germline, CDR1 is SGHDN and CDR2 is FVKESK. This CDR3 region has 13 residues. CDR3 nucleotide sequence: TGTGCCAGCAGCCAGACAGACACAGATACGCAGTATTTT. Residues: CASSQTDTDTQYF. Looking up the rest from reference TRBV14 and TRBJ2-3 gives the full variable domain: EAGVTQFPSHSVIEKGQTVTLRCDPISGHDNLYWYRRVMGKEIKFLLHFVKESKQDESGMPNNRFLAERTGGTYSTLKVQPAELEDSGVYFCASSQTDTDTQYFGPGTRLTVL.

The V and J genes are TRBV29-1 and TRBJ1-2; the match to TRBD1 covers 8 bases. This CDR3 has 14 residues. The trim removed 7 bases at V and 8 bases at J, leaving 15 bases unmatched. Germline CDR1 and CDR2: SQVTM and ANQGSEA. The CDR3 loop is CSAQKSGGRVGYTF. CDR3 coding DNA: TGCAGCGCGCAGAAGTCAGGGGGCAGAGTGGGCTACACCTTC.

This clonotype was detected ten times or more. CDR3 sequence reads: CASSLGRQGREQFF. CDR3 sequence (DNA): TGTGCCAGCAGCTTAGGGCGACAGGGCCGGGAGCAGTTCTTC. The rearrangement uses TRBV7-3 and TRBJ2-1; 7 bases fit TRBD1. CDR1 is SGHTA, CDR2 FQGTGA, per germline. The CDR3 is 14 amino acids. V gave up 2 bases and J gave up 10 bases; unmatched junction bases: 8. Full variable domain (rest looked up from reference TRBV7-3 and TRBJ2-1): GAGVSQTPSNKVTEKGKYVELRCDPISGHTALYWYRQSLGQGPEFLIYFQGTGAADDSGLPNDRFFAVRPEGSVSTLKIQRTERGDSAVYLCASSLGRQGREQFFGPGTRLTVL.

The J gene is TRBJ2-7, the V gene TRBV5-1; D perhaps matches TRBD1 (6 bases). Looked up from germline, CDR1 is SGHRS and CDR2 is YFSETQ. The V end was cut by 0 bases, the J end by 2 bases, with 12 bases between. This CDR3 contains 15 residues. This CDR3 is CASSLEDSLPYEQYF. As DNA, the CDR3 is TGCGCCAGCAGCTTGGAGGACAGCCTGCCCTACGAGCAGTACTTC.